One and the same sample provided the 22 T cell receptor beta chains below, sequenced in a study of cytomegalovirus exposure and HLA in healthy donors. This PCR relied on a set of 60 Vbeta primers and 13 Jbeta primers. Using immunoSEQ multiplex PCR, the repertoire was profiled, and TCRdb retains in-frame clones only, with some absent. There are approximately 170,000 clones in the sample; 80% to 90% occur only once, and less than 3% lies in the top ten. Material for sequencing was PBMCs. These receptors came from a male donor in good health and CMV-seronegative.

V and J are TRBV5-4 and TRBJ1-2; D is unresolved. V was clipped by 0 bases and J by 2 bases, with 11 bases between them. CDR1 and CDR2 from the germline V gene are SGHNT and YYREEE (reference sequence). The CDR3 extends over 15 amino acids. For the CDR3, the DNA is TGTGCCAGCAGCTTGGATGCCAGGCAAAACTATGGCTACACCTTC. Its translation: CASSLDARQNYGYTF.

This clone was observed a few times. The genes are TRBV28 and TRBJ2-7, with TRBD1 matching 8 bases. There are 14 residues in the CDR3. The ends lost 2 bases at V and 2 bases at J; junction bases unmatched: 2. Germline-derived CDR1 and CDR2 are MDHEN and SYDVKM. The CDR3 is CASSLGQGPYEQYF. DNA of the CDR3: TGTGCCAGCAGTTTAGGACAGGGCCCCTACGAGCAGTACTTC.

The genes are TRBV5-1 and TRBJ2-7; 9 bases map to TRBD2. V shed 2 bases and J 3 bases; nucleotides not matched to a gene: 9. This CDR3 comprises 16 residues. CDR1 is SGHRS, CDR2 YFSETQ, per germline. The CDR3 spells CASSFGVAGVRYEQYF. The CDR3 DNA reads TGCGCCAGCAGCTTCGGTGTAGCGGGGGTTCGCTACGAGCAGTACTTC. Looking up the rest from reference TRBV5-1 and TRBJ2-7 gives the full variable domain: KAGVTQTPRYLIKTRGQQVTLSCSPISGHRSVSWYQQTPGQGLQFLFEYFSETQRNKGNFPGRFSGRQFSNSRSEMNVSTLELGDSALYLCASSFGVAGVRYEQYFGPGTRLTVT.

V and J are TRBV28 and TRBJ1-1; 8 bases are a match to TRBD1. Germline trimming cut 7 bases from V and 4 bases from J; bases unmatched to any gene: 11. CDR3 size: 15 residues. Germline V gene data show CDR1 as MDHEN and CDR2 as SYDVKM. The CDR3 nucleotides read TGTGCCAGCAACTCCCCCGGGCAGGGGGCCACTGAAGCTTTCTTT. Residues: CASNSPGQGATEAFF.

The chain couples TRBV30 to TRBJ2-7; TRBD2 aligns across 7 bases. From germline, CDR1 is GTSNPN and CDR2 SVGIG (reference sequence). V dropped 2 bases and J dropped 7; count of bases not matched to a gene: 2. This CDR3 region has 11 residues. Written as DNA, the CDR3 is TGTGCCTGGAGTCTGGGGGGGGAGCAGTACTTC. Protein sequence: CAWSLGGEQYF.

V is TRBV18 and J is TRBJ2-7, with D possibly matching TRBD1 (6 bases). V lost 4 bases to trimming and J lost 3 bases, with 13 bases between them. This CDR3 has 14 residues. In germline, CDR1 is KGHSH, CDR2 LQKENI. Written as DNA, the CDR3 is TGTGCCAGCTCACTACGGGACATAGGCTACGAGCAGTACTTC. Translating it yields CASSLRDIGYEQYF.

The rearrangement joins TRBV5-5 to TRBJ2-7, with 8 bases identical to TRBD1. Germline V CDR1 and CDR2: SGHKS, YYEKEE (reference sequence). The CDR3 consists of 17 residues. The J segment lost 2 bases and the V segment lost 2 bases, leaving 12 bases of the junction unmatched. CDR3 in amino acids: CASSFLFRQGIAYEQYF. Written as DNA, the CDR3 is TGTGCCAGCAGCTTTTTGTTTAGACAGGGGATCGCCTACGAGCAGTACTTC. The full variable domain, its missing parts supplied by reference TRBV5-5 and TRBJ2-7, is DAGVTQSPTHLIKTRGQQVTLRCSPISGHKSVSWYQQVLGQGPQFIFQYYEKEERGRGNFPDRFSARQFPNYSSELNVNALLLGDSALYLCASSFLFRQGIAYEQYFGPGTRLTVT.

This clone was seen only a few times. V and J are TRBV6-1 and TRBJ1-1, with D unclear. The CDR3 consists of 15 residues. Per the germline V gene, CDR1 is MNHNS and CDR2 is SASEGT. As DNA, the CDR3 is TGTTCTTCATTGGAGGAGGGCAGAAAGAACACTGAAGCTTTCTTT. The encoded protein is CSSLEEGRKNTEAFF.

The chain recombines TRBV11-3 with TRBJ2-7; weak D call: TRBD2 (6 bases). Germline V gene lookup returns CDR1 SGHNT and CDR2 YENEEA. The CDR3 consists of 15 residues. V lost 0 bases and J lost 4, with 13 bases in between. The CDR3 reads CASSLDQLAPYEQYF. The CDR3 coding sequence is TGTGCCAGCAGCTTAGACCAGCTAGCGCCTTACGAGCAGTACTTC. Drawing the rest from reference TRBV11-3 and TRBJ2-7, the complete variable domain is EAGVVQSPRYKIIEKKQPVAFWCNPISGHNTLYWYLQNLGQGPELLIRYENEEAVDDSQLPKDRFSAERLKGVDSTLKIQPAELGDSAVYLCASSLDQLAPYEQYFGPGTRLTVT.

The chain employs TRBV30 and TRBJ1-2; the D gene is possibly TRBD1 (5 bases). The CDR3 covers 14 residues. Germline V CDR1 and CDR2: GTSNPN, SVGIG (reference sequence). V was cut by 8 bases and J by 1 base, with 17 bases left in between. CDR3 nucleotides: TGTGCCAGCCTCCGGGGGAAGATTAACTATGGCTACACCTTC. Translating gives CASLRGKINYGYTF.

This sequence joins TRBV5-6 and TRBJ1-6, with 9 bases lining up with TRBD1. Germline CDR1 reads SGHDT; CDR2 reads YYEEEE. V shed 4 bases and J 8 bases; nucleotides not matched to a gene: 4. The CDR3 has 14 amino acids. The DNA of the CDR3 is TGTGCCAGCAGCGCGGGACAGGGCTATTCACCCCTCCACTTT. It is translated as CASSAGQGYSPLHF.

The genes are TRBV7-3 and TRBJ2-6; D gene uncertain. V was trimmed by 5 bases and J by 0 bases, leaving 11 bases between them. Germline CDR1 and CDR2: SGHTA and FQGTGA. The length of the CDR3 is 16 residues. The CDR3, as DNA: TGTGCCAGCAGCCCCCGGGTGAGCTCTGGGGCCAACGTCCTGACTTTC. This translates into CASSPRVSSGANVLTF. Together with reference TRBV7-3 and TRBJ2-6, the CDR3 gives the full variable domain: GAGVSQTPSNKVTEKGKYVELRCDPISGHTALYWYRQSLGQGPEFLIYFQGTGAADDSGLPNDRFFAVRPEGSVSTLKIQRTERGDSAVYLCASSPRVSSGANVLTFGAGSRLTVL.

The rearrangement joins TRBV5-4 to TRBJ2-1, with 9 bases fitting TRBD1. CDR3 length equals 15 residues. CDR1 is SGHNT, CDR2 YYREEE, per germline (reference sequence). The junction had 4 bases not matched to a gene; V was cut back by 4 bases and J by 2 bases. The CDR3 sequence: CASSLRQGAYNEQFF. DNA for the CDR3: TGTGCCAGCAGCCTACGACAGGGGGCCTACAATGAGCAGTTCTTC.

The chain couples TRBV13 to TRBJ2-4, with no clear D. Between the trimmed V and J ends, which lost 6 bases and 4 bases, there was a span of 13 bases. Germline V CDR1 and CDR2: PRHDT, FYEKMQ (reference sequence). The CDR3 sequence is 14 residues long. The DNA of the CDR3 is TGTGCCAGCAGGATAATGGGCAGAAAAAACATTCAGTACTTC. Translation gives CASRIMGRKNIQYF. Using reference TRBV13 and TRBJ2-4 for the parts outside the CDR3, the full variable domain is AAGVIQSPRHLIKEKRETATLKCYPIPRHDTVYWYQQGPGQDPQFLISFYEKMQSDKGSIPDRFSAQQFSDYHSELNMSSLELGDSALYFCASRIMGRKNIQYFGAGTRLSVL.

V and J are TRBV28 and TRBJ2-7, with 8 bases lining up with TRBD1. The CDR3 runs 12 residues. Germline V gives CDR1 MDHEN, CDR2 SYDVKM. J was trimmed by 2 bases and V by 10 bases; bases with no gene match: 4. The CDR3 DNA sequence: TGTGCCACCGGGACAGGAGCCTACGAGCAGTACTTC. Its translation: CATGTGAYEQYF.

The chain links TRBV10-2 to TRBJ2-7, with D maybe TRBD1 (6 bases). The length of the CDR3 is 14 residues. In germline, CDR1 is WSHSY, CDR2 SAAADI. V was clipped by 3 bases and J by 11 bases, with 20 bases between them. The chain's CDR3 is CASSDLPLTGEEYF. Written as DNA, the CDR3 is TGCGCCAGCAGTGACCTTCCTCTGACAGGTGAAGAGTACTTC.

The chain links TRBV19 to TRBJ1-1; D remains ambiguous. The CDR3 totals 14 residues. The V end lost 5 bases, the J end lost 2 bases, and 12 bases lay between the germline ends. In germline, CDR1 is LNHDA, CDR2 SQIVND (reference sequence). The CDR3 loop reads CASSGRHLNTEAFF. For the CDR3, the DNA is TGTGCCAGTAGTGGAAGACACCTTAACACTGAAGCTTTCTTT.

J is TRBJ2-2 and V is TRBV5-1, with TRBD2 as a possible D gene (5 bases). The length of the CDR3 is 15 residues. Looked up from germline, CDR1 is SGHRS and CDR2 is YFSETQ. Deletions cut 0 bases from V and 7 bases from J, with 13 bases between. The CDR3 DNA reads TGCGCCAGCAGCTTGGCACCGGGGAGTGGCGGGGAGCTGTTTTTT. This gives the protein CASSLAPGSGGELFF.

This clone is a singleton in its sample. The rearrangement uses TRBV4-3 and TRBJ2-1, with a tentative D call TRBD2 (6 bases). Germline CDR1 reads LGHNA; CDR2 reads YSLEER. The CDR3 is 15 amino acids. V was clipped by 1 base and J by 8 bases, with 15 bases between them. CDR3 region: CASSQALSAGYEQFF. The CDR3 nucleotides read TGCGCCAGCAGCCAAGCTCTATCAGCGGGTTATGAGCAGTTCTTC.

This clone was seen a few times. The J gene is TRBJ1-1, the V gene TRBV19; 9 bases fit TRBD1. The CDR3 sequence is 14 residues long. The trim removed 3 bases at V and 5 bases at J, leaving 4 bases unmatched. Germline values: CDR1 LNHDA, CDR2 SQIVND (reference sequence). CDR3 nucleotides: TGTGCCAGTAGTATGGACAGGGGTGTAACTGAAGCTTTCTTT. This gives the protein CASSMDRGVTEAFF. The full variable domain, completed using reference TRBV19 and TRBJ1-1, is DGGITQSPKYLFRKEGQNVTLSCEQNLNHDAMYWYRQDPGQGLRLIYYSQIVNDFQKGDIAEGYSVSREKKESFPLTVTSAQKNPTAFYLCASSMDRGVTEAFFGQGTRLTVV.

This clone came up a few times. The chain couples TRBV28 to TRBJ2-7; tentative D call: TRBD1 (5 bases). Germline CDR1 reads MDHEN; CDR2 reads SYDVKM. CDR3 length equals 14 residues. V was cut by 3 bases and J by 0 bases, with 9 bases left in between. The CDR3: CASSFSRVSYEQYF. As DNA, the CDR3 is TGTGCCAGCAGTTTCAGCAGGGTCTCCTACGAGCAGTACTTC.

V gene TRBV7-2 combines with J gene TRBJ1-6; D is ambiguous. The V gene's germline CDR1 is SGHTA and CDR2 FQGNSA. V shed 2 bases and J shed 7 bases, with 15 bases lying between them. The CDR3 sequence is 16 residues long. CDR3 in amino acids: CASSLLREPGNSPLHF. The CDR3 region has the DNA TGTGCCAGCAGCTTACTCCGGGAGCCAGGAAATTCACCCCTCCACTTT.